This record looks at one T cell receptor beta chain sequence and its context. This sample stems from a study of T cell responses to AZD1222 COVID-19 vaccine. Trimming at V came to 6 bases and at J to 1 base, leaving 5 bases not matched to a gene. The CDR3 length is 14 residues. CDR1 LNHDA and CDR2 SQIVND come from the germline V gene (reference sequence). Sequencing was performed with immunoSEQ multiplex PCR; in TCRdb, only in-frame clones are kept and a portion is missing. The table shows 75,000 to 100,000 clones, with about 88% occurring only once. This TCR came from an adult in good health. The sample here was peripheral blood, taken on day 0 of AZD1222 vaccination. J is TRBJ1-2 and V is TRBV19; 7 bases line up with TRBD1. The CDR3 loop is CASSLQGFNYGYTF. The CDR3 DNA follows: TGTGCCAGTAGCTTACAGGGGTTTAACTATGGCTACACCTTC. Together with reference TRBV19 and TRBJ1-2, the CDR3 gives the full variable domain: DGGITQSPKYLFRKEGQNVTLSCEQNLNHDAMYWYRQDPGQGLRLIYYSQIVNDFQKGDIAEGYSVSREKKESFPLTVTSAQKNPTAFYLCASSLQGFNYGYTFGSGTRLTVV.